The 26 T cell receptor beta chains reported below all come from one sample, sequenced in a study of blood T cell repertoires in COVID-19. Assay: immunoSEQ multiplex PCR; the TCRdb copy retains only in-frame clones and omits some. The sample has 150,000 to 190,000 clones, 84% seen once. Sequencing was carried out using PBMCs or T cells enriched from blood (not recorded which). All receptors derive from a man in his forties or fifties who had recovered from COVID-19.

This clone was seen only a few times. The chain has TRBV5-1 and TRBJ2-5, with D perhaps TRBD2 (5 bases). The germline V gene encodes CDR1 SGHRS and CDR2 YFSETQ. The V and J ends lost 1 base and 5 bases respectively, with 9 bases between them. The CDR3 consists of 13 residues. CDR3 coding DNA: TGCGCCAGCAGCTTGACCACGGGGGAGACCCAGTACTTC. Amino acids: CASSLTTGETQYF.

This chain connects TRBV19 to TRBJ2-7, with 8 positions matching TRBD1. V gave up 3 bases and J gave up 3 bases; unmatched junction bases: 7. The length of the CDR3 is 15 residues. Germline CDR1 LNHDA, CDR2 SQIVND (reference sequence). CDR3 region: CASSMTGEGRYEQYF. The CDR3 coding sequence is TGTGCCAGTAGTATGACAGGGGAAGGCCGCTACGAGCAGTACTTC.

The V gene is TRBV7-2, the J gene TRBJ2-7; 9 positions match TRBD1. The CDR3 has 15 amino acids. Per germline, CDR1 SGHTA and CDR2 FQGNSA. V was clipped by 2 bases and J by 4 bases; unmatched bases: 6. The CDR3 nucleotides read TGTGCCAGCAGCTTATGGATGACAGGGGGATACGAGCAGTACTTC. It encodes CASSLWMTGGYEQYF.

This clone was counted between two and nine times. The V and J genes are TRBV19 and TRBJ2-5, with 7 positions matching TRBD1. Germline CDR1 LNHDA, CDR2 SQIVND (reference sequence). The V segment lost 6 bases and the J segment 1 base; nucleotides outside the gene matches: 5. The length of the CDR3 is 14 residues. CDR3 bases: TGTGCCAGTAGATCGACAGGGCCCCAAGAGACCCAGTACTTC. This gives the protein CASRSTGPQETQYF.

This clone has only one observation. The chain is built from TRBV7-2 and TRBJ2-5; 12 bases agree with TRBD2. CDR1 is SGHTA, CDR2 FQGNSA, per germline. The CDR3 spans 16 residues. J lost 5 bases, V lost 2 bases, and 6 bases had no gene match. The CDR3 bases are TGTGCCAGCAGCTTACTAGCGGGGGGGCACTTTGAGACCCAGTACTTC. Encoded protein: CASSLLAGGHFETQYF.

The gene calls are TRBV10-3 and TRBJ2-2; D may be TRBD1 (5 bases). CDR1 ENHRY and CDR2 SYGVKD come from the germline V gene. Trimming left V 3 bases short and J 7 bases short, with 15 bases between. The CDR3 totals 15 residues. The CDR3, as DNA: TGTGCCATCAGTGATCAGGGCCCTAGAGGCGGGGAGCTGTTTTTT. Amino acids: CAISDQGPRGGELFF.

This chain uses TRBV10-2 with TRBJ2-3; no firm D call. Deletions cut 0 bases from V and 6 bases from J, with 4 bases between. The CDR3 is 12 residues long. Germline CDR1 is WSHSY and CDR2 is SAAADI. The CDR3, as DNA: TGCGCCAGCAGTGAGTCCTTTGATACGCAGTATTTT. Translated: CASSESFDTQYF.

The chain carries TRBV3-1 (or the pseudogene TRBV3-2) and TRBJ2-3, with 12 bases that match TRBD2. With V trimmed by 0 bases and J by 2 bases, 6 bases remained unmatched. Germline values: CDR1 LGHDT, CDR2 YNNKEL (reference sequence). There are 18 residues in the CDR3. For the CDR3, the DNA is TGTGCCAGCAGCCAAGAGGGACTAGCGGGTACATCCACAGATACGCAGTATTTT. It translates to CASSQEGLAGTSTDTQYF.

The chain has TRBV6-5 and TRBJ1-2; the match to TRBD1 covers 8 bases. The V segment lost 6 bases and the J segment 2 bases; nucleotides outside the gene matches: 8. The CDR3 is 15 amino acids. Germline V gives CDR1 MNHEY, CDR2 SVGAGI. The CDR3: CASRGSGTGNYGYTF. The CDR3 DNA reads as TGTGCCAGCAGGGGATCCGGGACAGGCAACTATGGCTACACCTTC.

The chain joins TRBV19 to TRBJ1-5; D not certain. Germline V gene data show CDR1 as LNHDA and CDR2 as SQIVND (reference sequence). Trimming left V 6 bases short and J 6 bases short, with 21 bases between. The CDR3 is made up of 16 amino acids. CDR3 sequence: CASSPGFPNMGQPQHF. CDR3 DNA sequence: TGTGCCAGTAGCCCCGGGTTTCCGAACATGGGTCAGCCCCAGCATTTT. The entire variable domain, with the rest obtained from reference TRBV19 and TRBJ1-5, is as follows: DGGITQSPKYLFRKEGQNVTLSCEQNLNHDAMYWYRQDPGQGLRLIYYSQIVNDFQKGDIAEGYSVSREKKESFPLTVTSAQKNPTAFYLCASSPGFPNMGQPQHFGDGTRLSIL.

This chain links TRBV7-2 with TRBJ1-3; D gene uncertain. V was clipped by 2 bases and J by 0 bases, with 8 bases between them. The CDR3 loop spans 15 amino acids. Germline CDR1 SGHTA, CDR2 FQGNSA. In nucleotides, the CDR3 is TGTGCCAGCAGCTTAATATCGGTCTCTGGAAACACCATATATTTT. This encodes CASSLISVSGNTIYF.

The DNA for the CDR3 is TGTGCCAGCAGCCCTACCTTCCGGACTAGTTGGGGGACAGATACGCAGTATTTT. This gives the protein CASSPTFRTSWGTDTQYF. The chain has TRBV7-2 and TRBJ2-3; 7 positions match TRBD2. The V segment lost 5 bases and the J segment 3 bases; nucleotides outside the gene matches: 17. CDR1 and CDR2 from the germline V gene are SGHTA and FQGNSA. The CDR3 contains 18 residues.

The gene calls are TRBV30 and TRBJ1-2; the D is unclear. Trimming removed 2 bases from V and 2 bases from J, with 12 bases in between. Germline CDR1 reads GTSNPN; CDR2 reads SVGIG (reference sequence). CDR3 length: 14 amino acids. In DNA form, the CDR3 reads TGTGCCTGGAGTAGTGAGGCGAGGAACTATGGCTACACCTTC. Protein: CAWSSEARNYGYTF.

The J gene is TRBJ1-6, the V gene TRBV9, with a weak D call TRBD1 (5 bases). Germline CDR1 and CDR2: SGDLS and YYNGEE. CDR3 length: 14 amino acids. The V and J ends lost 4 bases and 0 bases respectively, with 5 bases between them. CDR3 nucleotides: TGTGCCAGCAGCAGGGGCTCCTATAATTCACCCCTCCACTTT. The encoded protein is CASSRGSYNSPLHF.

The rearrangement joins TRBV5-1 to TRBJ2-5, with unresolved D. Trimming stripped 1 base from V and 2 bases from J, with 9 bases between. The CDR3 contains 14 residues. Germline loops: CDR1 SGHRS, CDR2 YFSETQ. Here the CDR3 reads CASSLIAPQETQYF. In DNA, the CDR3 is TGCGCCAGCAGCTTGATAGCCCCTCAAGAGACCCAGTACTTC.

This chain links TRBV15 with TRBJ2-1; 8 bases map to TRBD2. The germline V gene has CDR1 LNHNV and CDR2 YYDKDF (reference sequence). This CDR3 has 17 residues. V was pared by 5 bases and J by 6 bases, with 15 bases of the junction left unmatched. The CDR3 sequence is CATSLTHPGLVGNEQFF. Written as DNA, the CDR3 is TGTGCCACCAGCCTTACTCACCCGGGACTAGTCGGCAATGAGCAGTTCTTC.

Concerning this clone itself: Other nucleotide sequences in the sample specify the same CDR3. This chain uses TRBV5-1 with TRBJ2-3, with D tentatively TRBD2 (6 bases). Germline-derived CDR1 and CDR2 are SGHRS and YFSETQ. V lost 6 bases to trimming and J lost 3 bases, with 11 bases between them. The CDR3 is 13 residues long. The CDR3 reads CASKTGGTDTQYF. The CDR3 DNA reads as TGCGCCAGCAAGACCGGGGGAACAGATACGCAGTATTTT.

The chain employs TRBV5-4 and TRBJ2-7; D is possibly TRBD1 (6 bases). V shed 1 base and J shed 6 bases, with 11 bases lying between them. This CDR3 is built from 13 residues. The germline V gene has CDR1 SGHNT and CDR2 YYREEE (reference sequence). CDR3 DNA sequence: TGTGCCAGCAGCTTGAGCGGACAGATCGAGCAGTACTTC. Its protein product is CASSLSGQIEQYF.

This chain links TRBV6-5 with TRBJ1-1; the D is unclear. V gave up 5 bases and J gave up 2 bases, with 9 bases separating them. CDR1 MNHEY and CDR2 SVGAGI come from the germline V gene. The CDR3 is made up of 13 amino acids. CDR3 sequence reads: CASSLAFNTEAFF. The CDR3 DNA reads TGTGCCAGCAGTCTAGCCTTTAACACTGAAGCTTTCTTT.

The rearrangement uses TRBV6-5 and TRBJ1-2; TRBD1 is a possible D gene (5 bases). Germline CDR1 is MNHEY and CDR2 is SVGAGI. Trimming shortened V by 7 bases and J by 4 bases, and 13 bases separated the two germline ends. The CDR3 is 13 residues long. CDR3 DNA sequence: TGTGCCAGCAACAGGTTCTCCTCCTATGGCTACACCTTC. It encodes CASNRFSSYGYTF.

The rearrangement links TRBV5-6 to TRBJ1-2; a possible D gene is TRBD1 (6 bases). Germline assignment: CDR1 SGHDT and CDR2 YYEEEE. This CDR3 contains 13 residues. V lost 6 bases, J lost 6 bases, and 15 bases lay in between. The chain's CDR3 is CASTRDKADGYTF. Written as DNA, the CDR3 is TGTGCCAGCACCAGGGACAAAGCGGATGGCTACACCTTC.

The gene calls are TRBV19 and TRBJ1-6; D uncertain. Per the germline V gene, CDR1 is LNHDA and CDR2 is SQIVND (reference sequence). Trimming stripped 5 bases from V and 7 bases from J, with 9 bases between. The CDR3 runs 13 residues. DNA of the CDR3: TGTGCCAGTAGTCGCTCTCGGAATTCACCCCTCCACTTT. Encoded protein: CASSRSRNSPLHF.

This clone appeared a single time. This sequence joins TRBV19 and TRBJ2-4; the match to TRBD1 covers 7 bases. Germline CDR1 is LNHDA and CDR2 is SQIVND (reference sequence). After removal of 0 bases from V and 9 bases from J, the junction contained 5 bases not matched to a gene. This CDR3 region has 14 residues. CDR3 sequence: CASSIDPTGIIQYF. DNA for the CDR3: TGTGCCAGTAGTATAGATCCGACAGGGATCATTCAGTACTTC.

The chain uses TRBV12-3 or TRBV12-4 and TRBJ2-4; D is perhaps TRBD2 (6 bases). The CDR3 spans 13 residues. V lost 3 bases to trimming and J lost 7 bases, with 10 bases between them. In DNA, the CDR3 is TGTGCCAGCAGTTTGGGTAGCGGTAACATTCAGTACTTC. This encodes CASSLGSGNIQYF.

This clone was counted only a few times. The V call is TRBV4-1, the J call TRBJ2-1; the match to TRBD2 covers 15 bases. Germline values: CDR1 MGHRA, CDR2 YSYEKL. V gave up 5 bases and J gave up 0 bases; unmatched junction bases: 5. The CDR3 has 18 residues. CDR3: CASSKGLAGGSSYNEQFF. CDR3 sequence (DNA): TGCGCCAGCAGCAAGGGACTAGCGGGGGGTAGCTCCTACAATGAGCAGTTCTTC.

This clone was counted a few times. V gene TRBV6-5 combines with J gene TRBJ1-2; 7 bases are a match to TRBD1. The germline CDR1 and CDR2 sequences are MNHEY and SVGAGI. Trimming at V came to 6 bases and at J to 0 bases, leaving 7 bases not matched to a gene. There are 15 residues in the CDR3. The CDR3 reads CASRMGQTANYGYTF. The CDR3 nucleotides are TGTGCCAGCAGGATGGGACAGACGGCTAACTATGGCTACACCTTC.